This TCR beta chain is drawn from a study of shared clonotypes between healthy human individuals (TCRdb year 2020). General notes on the study: Two women and a few men aged 18 to 49 years were included in the cohort. Per donor, three plates each were used for CD4 naive and CD4 memory, two for CD8 naive, and one for CD8 memory. Blood TCR repertoires of a handful of healthy adults were deeply sequenced to estimate repertoire size and the extent of clonotype sharing between individuals. Different laboratories and diverse techniques were used to prepare libraries and sequence TCR repertoires, to increase sequencing depth and limit assay-specific biases. Per donor, leukapheresis produced somewhere between about 0.94 and 9.5 billion PBMCs.

CD8 naive samples consisted of CD45RO-negative cells that were positively selected for CCR7, yielding a CD45RA+CCR7+ population without TemRA cells. Healthy HIV-negative adults with no recently reported acute infections or vaccinations were included as donors. Every donor was a Caucasian adult living in Nashville, Tennessee, USA. Blood was collected by leukapheresis, and PBMCs were isolated by Ficoll-Histopaque density gradient centrifugation and then cryopreserved in liquid nitrogen vapor phase. Purity and quantity of every magnetically sorted T cell population were checked by analytical flow cytometry. Genomic DNA was isolated from each sorted fraction and quantified by UV absorbance on a Nanodrop 2000c. Study-level results and caveats: Naive subsets generally had larger estimated clonotype richness than memory subsets did. Rarefaction of sorted-subset datasets indicated incomplete sequencing despite the large sequencing depth. Across a handful of donors, roughly 5.4% of naive CD4, 3% to 4% of naive CD8, 2.3% of memory CD4, and roughly 0.4% of memory CD8 clonotypes were shared. Sampling was restricted to blood, and TCR repertoires in tissue are likely to differ from TCR repertoires in blood. Compared with non-shared clonotypes, the clonotypes found in all four sorted-subset donors had higher generation probabilities. Pairwise subsampling indicated that sequencing depth was expected to affect the degree of clonotype sharing among donors. The genetic and exposure-history diversity represented was limited by the small number of donors.

A note on this clone: The antigen it binds to is not known. No base qualities exist here, and no much larger clone lies one base off it.

Using the deep immunoSEQ assay, TCR CDR3 regions were amplified from genomic DNA by multiplex PCR. For each cell subset, the extracted genomic DNA was distributed evenly across all wells of several immunoSEQ 96-well plates, and each plate served as one replicate. For sorted subsets, each replicate PCR was loaded with 200 to 250 ng genomic DNA, equivalent to about 33,000 T cell genomes. The purified libraries were quantified using a Qubit 3.0 fluorometer, sized with a Bioanalyzer 2100, and then quantified again using the KAPA Library Quantification kit. A separate single-read 150-cycle Illumina NextSeq 550 flow cell was used to sequence each immunoSEQ 96-well plate. On the authors' methods: Because the immunoSEQ output included only junctional sequences and no quality scores, the filtering could not be the same as the filtering used for full-length reads. To assign V/J genes and CDR3, sequences were annotated against IMGT germline references using PyIR, a Python wrapper for IgBLAST v1.9. Reads were removed for weak V/J assignments (E-value above 1e-6), missing CDR3, stop codons, out-of-frame junctions, or ambiguous translated residues. V3J clonotypes were defined by identical inferred V gene, J gene, and CDR3 amino acid sequence. Percentage overlap between repertoires was computed as shared unique clonotypes divided by the size of the smaller repertoire. RTK rarefaction, the Chao1 estimator, and Recon v2.1 estimates of unobserved clonotypes were used to assess repertoire richness. Generation probabilities for all TCRbeta clonotypes obtained by the gDNA method from a few donors were computed using OLGA. This immuneACCESS table, as held by TCRdb, lists in-frame sequences with V and J called but not all clones. Of the missing ones, under half trace to an unresolved V gene in checked studies; the others have no known cause. Clonal size and the V and J genes are those of that table, whereas D and trimming came from the DNA. Counted in this sample were 700,000 to 950,000 clones; 96% of them appeared once. In total, the top ten clones hold about 0.25% of the sample.

The sequence was obtained from a man aged 30-40 years in good health. The specimen was naive CD8+ T cells sorted from blood. Per the publication, the cell subset or site label means: CD45RA+CCR7+.

This receptor carries the CDR3 CASSLADRVGTEAFF. In nucleotides, the sequence is TGCGCCAGCAGCTTGGCCGACAGGGTCGGCACTGAAGCTTTCTTT. The chain is encoded by TRBV5-1 joined to TRBJ1-1; 7 bases in the junction line up with TRBD1. The germline V gene encodes CDR1 SGHRS and CDR2 YFSETQ. V is pruned by 0 bases and J by 4 bases, leaving 6 bases of the junction without a gene match. From the cysteine up to the phenylalanine, the CDR3 has a length of 15 residues. The CDR3 DNA has 45 bases and is translated from base 1.